This T cell receptor beta chain was documented in a study of blood T cell repertoires in COVID-19. On the study more broadly: The study drew acute and convalescent COVID-19 samples from the United States, Italy and Spain. T cells, B-cell-depleted T cells, or PBMCs supplied cDNA or gDNA.

Per the original methods: By means of reference gene primer amplification, nucleated cell counts were estimated. Measured with immunoSEQ multiplex PCR; TCRdb has only the in-frame clones, and not every one. V, J and clone size derive from that table, while D and trimming were established from the DNA sequence. The sample has about 15,000 clones; roughly 79% are singletons. This TCR derives from a man between 60 and 75 years old with acute or convalescent COVID-19. Sequenced input: peripheral blood.

The CDR3 sequence: CASSIGGRIGYTF. The CDR3 DNA follows: TGTGCCAGTAGTATAGGCGGGAGAATTGGCTACACCTTC. The chain has TRBV19 and TRBJ1-2, with D uncertain. The ends were cut back, 1 base at V and 7 bases at J, with 10 bases in the middle. The CDR3 covers 13 residues. From germline, CDR1 is LNHDA and CDR2 SQIVND (reference sequence).